This T cell receptor beta chain was found in a study of T-cell reconstitution after alpha-beta-depleted transplantation in children (TCRdb year 2016). In the study overall: T-cell immune reconstitution after TCRalphabeta/CD19-depleted allogeneic hematopoietic cell transplantation in children was quantitatively tracked in the study by means of TCR repertoire profiling. Here is what the overall study found, with its caveats: Over subsequent months, a decline in hyperexpanded clone frequencies was noted, and after one year, T-cell counts and TCRbeta diversity were mostly ascribed to newly produced T cells. In some patients, high TCRbeta diversity at day 60 was attributed to recipient T cells and intrathymic progenitors that had survived conditioning. The apparently early recovery of alphabetaT-cell counts about two months after transplant reportedly depended on only several hundred rapidly expanded clones that came from non-depleted graft cells.

The treatment or condition label for this specimen denotes: allogeneic hematopoietic cell transplantation with graft depleted of TCRalphabeta T cells and CD19 B cells. The children who served as transplant recipients had been given grafts of TCRalphabeta/CD19-depleted allogeneic hematopoietic cells. CDR1 LGHNA and CDR2 YSLEER were looked up in the germline V gene. The germline V end is reduced by 1 base and the J end by 7 bases; junction bases left unmatched: 4. The CDR3 goes from the cysteine to the phenylalanine over 15 residues. CDR3 DNA is the only sequence kept; it has 45 bases, read in frame from the first base. In this sample, this clonotype turned up a few times. The antigen it recognizes is unknown. No base quality values were provided; no much bigger clone lies one nucleotide off. Library construction relied on PCR. TCRdb shows the sequencer as Illumina HiSeq 2500. To normalize quantification of the TCRbeta repertoire, the TCR libraries were built with molecular barcoding that relied on unique molecular identifiers. In-frame beta chains were kept once TCRdb had trimmed the public reads at Q25 with fastp and called clones with MiXCR. Duplicate CDR3 protein sequences are folded into a single record with the most common DNA and genes. This sample gives approximately 1,000,000 distinct CDR3 sequences in total; about 30% of them show up just once. About 28% of the sample is held by the ten biggest clonotypes.

The specimen was PBMCs, mostly from graft donor cells, collected 360 days after TCRalphabeta/CD19-depleted stem cell transplant. The origin of this receptor is a boy in the first two years of life who had a stem cell transplant for SCID, so the T cells may come from the graft donor. The chain is assembled from TRBV4-3 and TRBJ1-6; 7 nucleotides in the junction match TRBD1. The DNA reads as follows: TGCGCCAGCAGCCAAGGGGGACAGACCAATTCACCCCTCCACTTT. Its protein product is CASSQGGQTNSPLHF.